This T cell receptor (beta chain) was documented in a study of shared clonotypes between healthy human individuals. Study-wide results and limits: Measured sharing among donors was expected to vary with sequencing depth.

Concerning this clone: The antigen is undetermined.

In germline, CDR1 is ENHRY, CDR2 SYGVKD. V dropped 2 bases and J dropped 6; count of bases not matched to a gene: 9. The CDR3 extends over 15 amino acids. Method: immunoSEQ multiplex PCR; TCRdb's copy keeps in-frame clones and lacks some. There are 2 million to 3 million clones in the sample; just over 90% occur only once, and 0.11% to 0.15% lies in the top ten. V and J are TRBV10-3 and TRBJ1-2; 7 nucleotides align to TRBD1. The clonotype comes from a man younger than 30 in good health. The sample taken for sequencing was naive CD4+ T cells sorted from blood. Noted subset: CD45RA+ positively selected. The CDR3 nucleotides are TGTGCCATCAGTGAGCCGACCTACAGGGGCGATGGCTACACCTTC. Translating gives CAISEPTYRGDGYTF.